The rows below give T cell receptor beta chains drawn from one sample of a study of vaccination and CD4 T cells after COVID-19. TCRdb re-derived calls from the PCR reads in MiXCR, one entry per CDR3 protein. The sample includes around 13,000 distinct CDR3 sequences, approximately 37% of them seen just once. The antigens these receptors bind are not known. Sequencing was carried out using cultured CD4+ T cells from blood. Receptors were obtained from a human donor with COVID-19. CDR3s include the opening cysteine and the closing phenylalanine or tryptophan. A D gene is named only where the DNA matches it firmly. A row's size may be missing; if present it is once, few, many or a size class.

v_gene: TRBV2
j_gene: TRBJ2-5
d_gene: TRBD1
abundance: .
CDR3aa: CATQQGTDETQYF
CDR3nt: TGTGCCACCCAACAGGGGACCGACGAGACCCAGTACTTC

v_gene: TRBV12-3/TRBV12-4
j_gene: TRBJ1-1
d_gene: TRBD1
abundance: .
CDR3aa: CASSLTGVNTEAFF
CDR3nt: TGTGCCAGCAGTCTGACAGGGGTGAACACTGAAGCTTTCTTT

v_gene: TRBV29-1
j_gene: TRBJ1-2
d_gene: .
abundance: .
CDR3aa: CSVVAASVGGYTF
CDR3nt: TGCAGCGTTGTGGCAGCTTCGGTGGGGGGCTACACCTTC

v_gene: TRBV6-2/TRBV6-3
j_gene: TRBJ2-5
d_gene: TRBD2
abundance: .
CDR3aa: CASSRLAGGRETQYF
CDR3nt: TGTGCCAGCAGCCGACTAGCGGGGGGACGAGAGACCCAGTACTTC

v_gene: TRBV2
j_gene: TRBJ1-2
d_gene: .
abundance: large
CDR3aa: CASTRPVPGDGYTF
CDR3nt: TGTGCCAGCACCCGCCCGGTCCCAGGGGACGGCTACACCTTC

v_gene: TRBV2
j_gene: TRBJ1-5
d_gene: .
abundance: .
CDR3aa: CASSEPTGRANQPQHF
CDR3nt: TGTGCCAGCAGTGAACCCACAGGGAGGGCCAATCAGCCCCAGCATTTT

v_gene: TRBV6-2/TRBV6-3
j_gene: TRBJ1-5
d_gene: TRBD1
abundance: .
CDR3aa: CASSNRGQGGNQPQHF
CDR3nt: TGTGCCAGCAGTAACCGGGGACAGGGTGGCAATCAGCCCCAGCATTTT

v_gene: TRBV11-2
j_gene: TRBJ1-1
d_gene: TRBD1
abundance: .
CDR3aa: CASSFTGQGTEAFF
CDR3nt: TGTGCCAGCAGCTTTACTGGACAGGGCACTGAAGCTTTCTTT

v_gene: TRBV7-9
j_gene: TRBJ2-5
d_gene: .
abundance: .
CDR3aa: CASSPSAVDRSVPQETQYF
CDR3nt: TGTGCCAGCAGCCCCTCAGCAGTGGACCGCAGTGTCCCACAAGAGACCCAGTACTTC

v_gene: TRBV5-4
j_gene: TRBJ2-5
d_gene: .
abundance: .
CDR3aa: CASSPWGVLGRETQYF
CDR3nt: TGTGCCAGCAGCCCCTGGGGAGTTCTGGGGAGGGAGACCCAGTACTTC

v_gene: TRBV7-6
j_gene: TRBJ2-3
d_gene: .
abundance: .
CDR3aa: CASSPLGTWGASNQPQYF
CDR3nt: TGTGCCAGCAGCCCCCTAGGTACGTGGGGGGCCAGCAATCAGCCCCAGTATTTT

v_gene: TRBV5-5
j_gene: TRBJ2-3
d_gene: .
abundance: .
CDR3aa: CASSFTPGTDTQYF
CDR3nt: TGTGCCAGCAGCTTTACACCTGGCACAGATACGCAGTATTTT